The T cell receptor beta chain described here comes from a study of identifying expanded T cells in peripheral blood. V gave up 6 bases and J gave up 4 bases; unmatched junction bases: 5. Germline V gives CDR1 SQVTM, CDR2 ANQGSEA. The CDR3 contains 12 residues. Profiling relied on immunoSEQ multiplex PCR, and the TCRdb table lists in-frame clones only, not all of them. The sample lists 75,000 to 100,000 clones; around 89% were seen once. The specimen was blood. The chain employs TRBV29-1 and TRBJ1-1; 7 nucleotides align to TRBD1. This TCR was recovered from a person aged 18 to 70 in good health. CDR3 bases: TGCAGCGTCACTACAGGGGTCACTGAAGCTTTCTTT. Translating it yields CSVTTGVTEAFF.